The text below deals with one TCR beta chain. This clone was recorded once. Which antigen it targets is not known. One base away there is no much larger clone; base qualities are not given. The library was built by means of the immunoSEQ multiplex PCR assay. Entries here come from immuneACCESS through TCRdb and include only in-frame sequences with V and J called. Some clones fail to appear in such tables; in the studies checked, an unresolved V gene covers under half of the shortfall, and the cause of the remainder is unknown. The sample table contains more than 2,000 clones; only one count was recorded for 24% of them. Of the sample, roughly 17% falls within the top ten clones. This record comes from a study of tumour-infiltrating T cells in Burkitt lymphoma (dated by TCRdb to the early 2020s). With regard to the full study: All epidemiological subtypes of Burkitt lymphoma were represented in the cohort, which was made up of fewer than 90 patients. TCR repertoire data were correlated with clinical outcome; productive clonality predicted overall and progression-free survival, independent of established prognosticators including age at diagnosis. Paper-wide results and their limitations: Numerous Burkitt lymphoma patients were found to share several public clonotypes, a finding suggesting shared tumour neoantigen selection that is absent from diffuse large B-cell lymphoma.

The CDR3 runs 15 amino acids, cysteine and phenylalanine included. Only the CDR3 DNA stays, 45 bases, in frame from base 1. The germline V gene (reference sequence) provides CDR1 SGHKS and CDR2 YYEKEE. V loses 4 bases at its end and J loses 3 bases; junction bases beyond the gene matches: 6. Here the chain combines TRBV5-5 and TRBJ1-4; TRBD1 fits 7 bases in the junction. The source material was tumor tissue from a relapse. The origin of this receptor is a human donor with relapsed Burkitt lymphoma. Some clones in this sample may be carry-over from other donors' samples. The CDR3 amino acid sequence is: CASSTPGGPNEKLFF. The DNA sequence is TGTGCCAGCAGCACCCCAGGGGGTCCTAATGAAAAACTGTTTTTT.